This T cell receptor beta chain was observed in a study of cytomegalovirus exposure and HLA in healthy donors. Study background: Some 200 million T cells yielded approximately 100 million unique TCR beta sequences, as an earlier analysis found. General study points: A few V segments could not be told apart, such as TRBV6-2 and TRBV6-3, and were left out.

In germline, CDR1 is GTSNPN, CDR2 SVGIG (reference sequence). This CDR3 spans 14 amino acids. Trimming took off 0 bases at V and 0 bases at J, with 8 bases between the two ends. The PCR used 60 Vbeta and 13 Jbeta primers. TCRdb's table, derived via immunoSEQ multiplex PCR, lists solely in-frame clones and lacks some. The sample contains 85,000 to 100,000 clones, over 75% of which appear only once. In regard to this clone: Its antigen is not known.

The receptor's source is a girl aged 2-9 years in good health and CMV-seropositive. Sequenced: PBMCs. The chain couples TRBV30 to TRBJ1-1; the D is unclear. Here the CDR3 DNA reads TGTGCCTGGAGTGTAGGAGGGTTGAACACTGAAGCTTTCTTT. It yields the protein CAWSVGGLNTEAFF.